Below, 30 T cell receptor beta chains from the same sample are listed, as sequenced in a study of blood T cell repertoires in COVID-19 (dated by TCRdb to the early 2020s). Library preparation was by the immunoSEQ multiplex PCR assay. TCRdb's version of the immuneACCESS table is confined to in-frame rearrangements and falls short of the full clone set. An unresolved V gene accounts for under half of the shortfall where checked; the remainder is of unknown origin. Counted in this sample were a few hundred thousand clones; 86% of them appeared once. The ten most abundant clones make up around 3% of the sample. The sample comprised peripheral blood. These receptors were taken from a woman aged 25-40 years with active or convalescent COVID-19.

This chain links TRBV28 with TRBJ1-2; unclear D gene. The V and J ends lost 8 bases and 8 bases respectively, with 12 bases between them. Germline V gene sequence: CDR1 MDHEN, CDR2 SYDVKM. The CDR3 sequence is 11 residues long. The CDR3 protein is CASLTGGGYTF. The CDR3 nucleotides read TGTGCCAGCCTGACTGGCGGGGGCTACACCTTC.

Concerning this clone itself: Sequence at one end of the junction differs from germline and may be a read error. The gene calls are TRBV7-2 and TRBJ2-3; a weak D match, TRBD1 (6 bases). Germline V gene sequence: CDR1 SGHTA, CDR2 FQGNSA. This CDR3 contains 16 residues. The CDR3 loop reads CASSLVVGASTDAQYF. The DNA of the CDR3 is TGTGCCAGCAGCTTAGTAGTGGGGGCCAGCACAGATGCGCAGTATTTT.

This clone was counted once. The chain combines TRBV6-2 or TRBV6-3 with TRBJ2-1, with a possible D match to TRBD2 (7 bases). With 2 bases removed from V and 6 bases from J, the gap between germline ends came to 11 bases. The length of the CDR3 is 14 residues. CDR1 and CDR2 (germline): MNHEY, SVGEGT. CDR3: CASSYGGAINEQFF. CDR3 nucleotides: TGTGCCAGCAGTTACGGGGGGGCCATCAATGAGCAGTTCTTC.

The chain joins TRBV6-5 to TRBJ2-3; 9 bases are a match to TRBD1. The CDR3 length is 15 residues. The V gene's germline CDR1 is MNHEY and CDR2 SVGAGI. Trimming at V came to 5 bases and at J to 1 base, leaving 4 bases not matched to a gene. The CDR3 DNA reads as TGTGCCAGCAGTATAACAGGGGGCGGCACAGATACGCAGTATTTT. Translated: CASSITGGGTDTQYF.

The CDR3 DNA reads TGTGCCAGTAGTCCATTCGGACTCCTCAGCAGTGAGCAGTTCTTC. Translating gives CASSPFGLLSSEQFF. The gene calls are TRBV19 and TRBJ2-1, with D maybe TRBD2 (5 bases). The CDR3 extends over 15 amino acids. V was clipped by 5 bases and J by 9 bases, with 20 bases between them. Germline V lookup: CDR1 LNHDA, CDR2 SQIVND (reference sequence).

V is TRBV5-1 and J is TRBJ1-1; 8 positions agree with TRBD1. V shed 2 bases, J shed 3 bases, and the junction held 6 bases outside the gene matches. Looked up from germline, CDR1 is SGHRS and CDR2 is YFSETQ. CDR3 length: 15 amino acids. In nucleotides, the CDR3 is TGCGCCAGCAGCTTACCGGACAGGGCCCACACTGAAGCTTTCTTT. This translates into CASSLPDRAHTEAFF.

The CDR3 loop reads CASSLQGLGADTQYF. In DNA form, the CDR3 reads TGTGCCAGCAGCCTTCAGGGTCTAGGGGCAGATACGCAGTATTTT. This rearrangement joins TRBV5-4 to TRBJ2-3; the D gene is possibly TRBD1 (5 bases). With 4 bases removed from V and 4 bases from J, the gap between germline ends came to 16 bases. Per germline, CDR1 SGHNT and CDR2 YYREEE (reference sequence). There are 15 residues in the CDR3.

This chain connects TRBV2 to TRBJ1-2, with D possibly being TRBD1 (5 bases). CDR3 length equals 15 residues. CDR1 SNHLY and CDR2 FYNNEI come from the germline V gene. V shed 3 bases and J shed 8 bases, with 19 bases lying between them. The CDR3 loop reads CASSEGQPILKGYTF. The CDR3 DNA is TGTGCCAGCAGTGAGGGGCAGCCAATCTTGAAGGGCTACACCTTC.

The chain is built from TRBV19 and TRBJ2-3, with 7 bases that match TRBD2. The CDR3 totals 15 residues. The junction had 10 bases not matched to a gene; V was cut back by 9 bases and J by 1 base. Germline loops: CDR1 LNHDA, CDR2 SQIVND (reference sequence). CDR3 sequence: CASGPSGPGTDTQYF. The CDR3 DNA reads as TGTGCCAGCGGCCCTAGCGGACCGGGCACAGATACGCAGTATTTT.

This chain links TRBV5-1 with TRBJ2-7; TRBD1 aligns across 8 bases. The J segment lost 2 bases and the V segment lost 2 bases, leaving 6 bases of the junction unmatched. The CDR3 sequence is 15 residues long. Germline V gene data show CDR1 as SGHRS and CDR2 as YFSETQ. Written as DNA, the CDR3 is TGCGCCAGCAGCTTAGAGGGGACAGGACCCTACGAGCAGTACTTC. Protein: CASSLEGTGPYEQYF.

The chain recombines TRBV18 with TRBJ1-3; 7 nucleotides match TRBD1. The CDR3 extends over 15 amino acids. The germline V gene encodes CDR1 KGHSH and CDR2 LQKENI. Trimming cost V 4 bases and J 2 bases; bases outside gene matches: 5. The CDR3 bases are TGTGCCAGCTCACTCGGACAGGTGACTGGAAACACCATATATTTT. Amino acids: CASSLGQVTGNTIYF.

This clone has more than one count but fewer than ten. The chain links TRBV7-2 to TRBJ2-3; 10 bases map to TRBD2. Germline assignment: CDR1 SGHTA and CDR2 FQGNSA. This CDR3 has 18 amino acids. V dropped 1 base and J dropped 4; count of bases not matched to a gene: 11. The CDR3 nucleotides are TGTGCCAGCAGCTTAGTAGCCAGCGGGGGGGCCTTTTCAGATACGCAGTATTTT. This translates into CASSLVASGGAFSDTQYF.

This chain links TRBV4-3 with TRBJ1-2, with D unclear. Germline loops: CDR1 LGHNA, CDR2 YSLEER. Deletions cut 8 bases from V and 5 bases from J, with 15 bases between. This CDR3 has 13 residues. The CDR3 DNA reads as TGCGCCAGCTCCCGAGGGAAGGGATATGGCTACACCTTC. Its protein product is CASSRGKGYGYTF.

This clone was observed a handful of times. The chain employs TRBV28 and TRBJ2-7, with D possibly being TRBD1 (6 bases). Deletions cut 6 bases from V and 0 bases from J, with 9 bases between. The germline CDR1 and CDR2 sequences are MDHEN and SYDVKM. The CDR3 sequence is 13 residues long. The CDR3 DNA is TGTGCCAGCAGGTACAGGGACTCCTACGAGCAGTACTTC. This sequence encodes CASRYRDSYEQYF.

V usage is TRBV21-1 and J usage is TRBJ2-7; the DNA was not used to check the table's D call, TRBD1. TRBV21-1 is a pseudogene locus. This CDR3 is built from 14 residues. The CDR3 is CAGSGTGGPYEQYF. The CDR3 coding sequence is TGTGCCGGATCCGGGACAGGGGGCCCCTACGAGCAGTACTTC.

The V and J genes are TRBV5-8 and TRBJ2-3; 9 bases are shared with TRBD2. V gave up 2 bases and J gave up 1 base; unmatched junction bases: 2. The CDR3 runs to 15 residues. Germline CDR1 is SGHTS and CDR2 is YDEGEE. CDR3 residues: CASSLERGGTDTQYF. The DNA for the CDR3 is TGTGCCAGCAGCTTAGAGCGGGGGGGCACAGATACGCAGTATTTT.

The CDR3 region is CASSYQGQRDSPLHF. The CDR3 DNA follows: TGTGCCAGCAGTTACCAGGGGCAGAGGGATTCACCCCTCCACTTT. This rearrangement joins TRBV6-6 to TRBJ1-6, with a possible D match to TRBD1 (6 bases). The length of the CDR3 is 15 residues. Germline-derived CDR1 and CDR2 are MNHNY and SVGAGI (reference sequence). The germline V and J ends were trimmed by 2 bases and 8 bases, with 13 bases remaining between them.

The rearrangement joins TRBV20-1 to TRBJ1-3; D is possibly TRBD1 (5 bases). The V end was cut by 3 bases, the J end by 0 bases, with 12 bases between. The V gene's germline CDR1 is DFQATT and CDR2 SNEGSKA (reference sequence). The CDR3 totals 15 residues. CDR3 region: CSASSGAGSGNTIYF. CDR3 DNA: TGCAGTGCTAGTAGCGGGGCAGGCTCTGGAAACACCATATATTTT.

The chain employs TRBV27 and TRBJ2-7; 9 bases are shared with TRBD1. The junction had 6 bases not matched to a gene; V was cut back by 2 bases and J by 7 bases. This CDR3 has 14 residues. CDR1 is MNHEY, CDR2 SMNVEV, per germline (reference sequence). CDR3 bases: TGTGCCAGCAGTTTACGGACAGGGACAGGGGAGCAGTACTTC. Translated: CASSLRTGTGEQYF.

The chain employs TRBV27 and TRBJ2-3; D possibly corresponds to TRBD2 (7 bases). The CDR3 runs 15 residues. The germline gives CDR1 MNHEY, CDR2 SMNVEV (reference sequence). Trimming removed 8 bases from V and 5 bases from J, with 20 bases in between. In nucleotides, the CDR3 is TGTGCCAGCTCGGATAGGCCGGGGGGCCTAGATACGCAGTATTTT. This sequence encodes CASSDRPGGLDTQYF.

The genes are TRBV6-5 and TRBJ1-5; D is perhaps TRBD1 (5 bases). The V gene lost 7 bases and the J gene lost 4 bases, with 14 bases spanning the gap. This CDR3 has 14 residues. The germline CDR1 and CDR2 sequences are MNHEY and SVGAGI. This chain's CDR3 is CASTGRGRNQPQHF. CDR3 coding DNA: TGTGCCAGCACCGGGCGGGGGAGAAATCAGCCCCAGCATTTT.

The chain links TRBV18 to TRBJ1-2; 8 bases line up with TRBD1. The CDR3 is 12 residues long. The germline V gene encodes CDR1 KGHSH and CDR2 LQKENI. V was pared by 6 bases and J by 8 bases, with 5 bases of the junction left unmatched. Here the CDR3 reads CASSKTGEGYTF. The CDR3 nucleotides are TGTGCCAGCTCCAAGACAGGGGAAGGCTACACCTTC.

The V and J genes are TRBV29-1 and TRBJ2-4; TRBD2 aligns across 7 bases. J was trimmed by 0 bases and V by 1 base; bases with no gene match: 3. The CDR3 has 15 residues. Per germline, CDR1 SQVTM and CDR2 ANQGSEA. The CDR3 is CSVEGGRGAKNIQYF. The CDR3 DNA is TGCAGCGTTGAAGGTGGGAGGGGAGCCAAAAACATTCAGTACTTC. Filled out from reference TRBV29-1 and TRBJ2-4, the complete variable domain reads SAVISQKPSRDICQRGTSLTIQCQVDSQVTMMFWYRQQPGQSLTLIATANQGSEATYESGFVIDKFPISRPNLTFSTLTVSNMSPEDSSIYLCSVEGGRGAKNIQYFGAGTRLSVL.

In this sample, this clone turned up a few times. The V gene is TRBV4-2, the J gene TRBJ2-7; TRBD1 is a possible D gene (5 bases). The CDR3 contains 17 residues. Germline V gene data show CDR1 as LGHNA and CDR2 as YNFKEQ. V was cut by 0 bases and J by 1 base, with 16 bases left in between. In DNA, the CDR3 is TGTGCCAGCAGCCAAGATGGTTTTGGGGCAGCTTCCTACGAGCAGTACTTC. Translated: CASSQDGFGAASYEQYF.

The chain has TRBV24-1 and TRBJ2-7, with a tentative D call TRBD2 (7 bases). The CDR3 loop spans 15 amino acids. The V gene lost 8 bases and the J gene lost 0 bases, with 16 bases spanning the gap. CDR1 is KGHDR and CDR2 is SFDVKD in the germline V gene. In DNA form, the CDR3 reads TGTGCCACCATTAGGGGGGGGGAGCACTCCTACGAGCAGTACTTC. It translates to CATIRGGEHSYEQYF.

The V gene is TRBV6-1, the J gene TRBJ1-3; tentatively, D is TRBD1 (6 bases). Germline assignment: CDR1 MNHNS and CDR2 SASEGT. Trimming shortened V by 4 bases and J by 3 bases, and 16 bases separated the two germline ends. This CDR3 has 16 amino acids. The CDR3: CASSVSQGIHGNTIYF. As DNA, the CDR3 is TGTGCCAGCAGTGTCTCGCAGGGGATACATGGAAACACCATATATTTT.

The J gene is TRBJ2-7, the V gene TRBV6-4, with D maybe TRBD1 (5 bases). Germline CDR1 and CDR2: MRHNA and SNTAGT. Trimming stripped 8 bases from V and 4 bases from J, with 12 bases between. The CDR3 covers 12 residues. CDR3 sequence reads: CASPIQGYEQYF. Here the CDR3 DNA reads TGTGCCAGCCCGATCCAGGGATACGAGCAGTACTTC.

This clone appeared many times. The CDR3 reads CASSLGQANYGYTF. CDR3 sequence (DNA): TGTGCCAGCAGCTTGGGCCAGGCTAACTATGGCTACACCTTC. The V and J genes are TRBV5-8 and TRBJ1-2; D is undetermined. This CDR3 contains 14 residues. Germline values: CDR1 SGHTS, CDR2 YDEGEE. V lost 0 bases and J 0 bases, leaving 6 bases between the germline ends.

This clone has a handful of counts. The CDR3 is CASSPRGGSNEQFF. DNA of the CDR3: TGTGCCAGCAGCCCCAGAGGTGGGAGCAATGAGCAGTTCTTC. The chain has TRBV6-5 and TRBJ2-1, with D tentatively TRBD2 (5 bases). CDR1 is MNHEY, CDR2 SVGAGI, per germline. V lost 6 bases and J 6 bases, leaving 15 bases between the germline ends. The CDR3 is made up of 14 amino acids.

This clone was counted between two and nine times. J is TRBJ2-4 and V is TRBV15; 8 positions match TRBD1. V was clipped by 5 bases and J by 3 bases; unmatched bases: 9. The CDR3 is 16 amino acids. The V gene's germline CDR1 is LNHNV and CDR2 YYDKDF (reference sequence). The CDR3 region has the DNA TGTGCCACCAGCTACCCAGGGGGCCGCGGCAAAAACATTCAGTACTTC. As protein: CATSYPGGRGKNIQYF.